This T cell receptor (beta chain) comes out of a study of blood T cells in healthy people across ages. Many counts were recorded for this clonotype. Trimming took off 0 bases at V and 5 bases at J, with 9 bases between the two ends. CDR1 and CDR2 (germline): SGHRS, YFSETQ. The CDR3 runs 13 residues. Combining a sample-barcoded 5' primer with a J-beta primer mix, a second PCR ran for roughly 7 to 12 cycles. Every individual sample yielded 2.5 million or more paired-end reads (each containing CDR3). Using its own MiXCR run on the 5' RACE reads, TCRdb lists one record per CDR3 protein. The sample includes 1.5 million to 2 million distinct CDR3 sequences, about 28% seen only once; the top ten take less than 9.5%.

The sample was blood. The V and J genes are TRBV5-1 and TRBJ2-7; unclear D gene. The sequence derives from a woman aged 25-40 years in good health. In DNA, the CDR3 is TGCGCCAGCAGCTTGGAAGTTGCGAACGAGCAGTACTTC. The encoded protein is CASSLEVANEQYF. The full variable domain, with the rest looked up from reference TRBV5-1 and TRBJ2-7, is KAGVTQTPRYLIKTRGQQVTLSCSPISGHRSVSWYQQTPGQGLQFLFEYFSETQRNKGNFPGRFSGRQFSNSRSEMNVSTLELGDSALYLCASSLEVANEQYFGPGTRLTVT.